Included here is one T cell receptor beta chain sequence, with context. This sample stems from a study of CD8+CD57+ T cells in acquired aplastic anemia. Patients chosen for sequencing had shown CD8+CD57+ cell expansion by flow cytometry. Trimming cost V 3 bases and J 3 bases, with 15 bases left between them. The length of the CDR3 is 15 residues. Germline V gives CDR1 SGHVS, CDR2 FQNEAQ. Researchers used genomic DNA as the template to profile TCR beta VDJ and CDR3. Each CDR3 protein gets one entry after TCRdb re-called the reads with MiXCR. The sample consists of about 160,000 distinct CDR3 sequences, 71% of them appearing once.

The receptor's source is a human donor with aplastic anemia. This sequence joins TRBV7-8 and TRBJ2-7, with D perhaps assigned TRBD1 or TRBD2 (5 bases each). Source material: sorted CD4+, CD8+, or CD8+CD57+ T cells (not recorded which) from PBMCs. Here the CDR3 DNA reads TGTGCCAGCAGCTTTTTTGGGGGAACGGGCTACGAGCAGTACTTC. Residues: CASSFFGGTGYEQYF.